This is a list of T cell receptor beta chains from one sample in a study of OX40 agonist ivuxolimab in advanced cancers. Repertoires were generated with immunoSEQ multiplex PCR, while TCRdb's copy carries only in-frame clones and drops some. The sample holds over 65,000 clones, approximately 86% seen once. Sequences were derived from CD4+ or CD8+ T cells sorted from blood, sampled in a trial of the OX40 agonist ivuxolimab. These receptors were collected from an adult with an advanced solid tumor such as melanoma, head and neck, liver or kidney cancer. Both conserved end residues are part of each CDR3. Each record gives: clone size, D gene, V gene, J gene, CDR3 DNA, CDR3 protein. D genes are given only for firm matches. Clone size is stated in some rows and not others, as once, few, many or a class when expanded.

>.|.|TRBV21-1|TRBJ1-6
TGTGCCAGCAGCAAAGTTCGGCGCGCAGGCGGTTTTAGATCACCCCTCCACTTT
CASSKVRRAGGFRSPLHF
>.|.|TRBV18|TRBJ2-1
TGTGCCAGCTCACGGTCTTCTCGCGGGGCCCTATTCCTACAACCTGAGCAGTTCTTC
CASSRSSRGALFLQPEQFF
>.|.|TRBV7-9|TRBJ2-2
TGTGCCAGCAGCCTACGGACAGCGAACACCGGGGAGCTGTTTTTT
CASSLRTANTGELFF
>.|.|TRBV5-1|TRBJ1-1
TGCGCCAGCAGCTTGGGAGTTCGTGGGGGTGGGGACACTGAAGCTTTCTTT
CASSLGVRGGGDTEAFF
>.|TRBD2|TRBV28|TRBJ2-3
TGTGCCAGCAGTCCGGGACTAGCGGGGGGAATAGATACGCAGTATTTT
CASSPGLAGGIDTQYF
>.|TRBD2|TRBV2|TRBJ2-7
TGTGCCAGCTCTTCCCCGGGTAGCGGGGGGCTAACCTCCTACGAGCAGTACTTC
CASSSPGSGGLTSYEQYF
>.|.|TRBV5-6|TRBJ2-3
TGTGCCAGCAGTAACTACCTTCTAGGAGATACGCAGTATTTT
CASSNYLLGDTQYF
>.|.|TRBV19|TRBJ2-2
TGTGCCAGTAGTTCTTCCGGGCAGTACACCGGGGAGCTGTTTTTT
CASSSSGQYTGELFF
>.|.|TRBV5-4|TRBJ2-2
TGTGCCAGCAGCTTGACAGGGCCTACCGGGGAGCTGTTTTTT
CASSLTGPTGELFF
>.|TRBD2|TRBV6-4|TRBJ2-5
TGTGCCAGCAGTGAAGAACTAGCGGCCCAAGAGACCCAGTACTTC
CASSEELAAQETQYF
>.|TRBD1|TRBV5-5|TRBJ1-5
TGTGCCAGCAGGCAGGGGGGCTCCCCCAATCAGCCCCAGCATTTT
CASRQGGSPNQPQHF
>.|TRBD1|TRBV6-1|TRBJ1-1
TGTGCCAGCACCCCCTGGGGCCGACAGGGGGCGACTTTCTTT
CASTPWGRQGATFF
>.|TRBD1|TRBV5-1|TRBJ2-3
TGCGCCAGCAGTGACCAGGGGGCCCCAGATACGCAGTATTTT
CASSDQGAPDTQYF
>.|.|TRBV10-1|TRBJ1-4
TGCGCCAGCAGTGAGGGAACAGGGAATGAAAAACTGTTTTTT
CASSEGTGNEKLFF
>.|.|TRBV28|TRBJ2-4
TGTGCCAGCAGACGCCGGATAACTTACTCCAAAAACATTCAGTACTTC
CASRRRITYSKNIQYF
>.|.|TRBV12-5|TRBJ1-2
TGTGCTAGTGGGATGGACAGACTATATAACTATGGCTACACCTTC
CASGMDRLYNYGYTF
>once|.|TRBV7-3|TRBJ2-2
TGTGCCAGCAGCTTAAACCCCACGAACACCGGGGAGCTGTTTTTT
CASSLNPTNTGELFF
>.|.|TRBV2|TRBJ1-4
TGTGCCAGCAGGCGACAGCCCCCCAATGAAAAACTGTTTTTT
CASRRQPPNEKLFF
>few|.|TRBV12-2|TRBJ2-3
TGTGCAAGTCGCTTTAGCCCCCCGAACAGGCGCCCCACAGATACGCAGTATTTT
CASRFSPPNRRPTDTQYF
>.|.|TRBV2|TRBJ2-7
TGTGCCAGCAGGGAAGACAGGATGGCCTACGAGCAGTACTTC
CASREDRMAYEQYF
>few|.|TRBV5-4|TRBJ1-2
TGTGCCAGCAGCTTGCAACCGGCCAATGGCTACACCTTC
CASSLQPANGYTF
>.|TRBD1|TRBV28|TRBJ1-1
TGTGCCAGCAGTTTATGGCAGGGGGTGAACACTGAAGCTTTCTTT
CASSLWQGVNTEAFF
>.|TRBD1|TRBV15|TRBJ1-6
TGTGCCACCAGCAGAGATCTTTCAGGGGGTAATTCACCCCTCCACTTT
CATSRDLSGGNSPLHF
>.|TRBD2|TRBV7-2|TRBJ2-3
TGTGCCAGCAGCCCAGACCGGGGGGGCAGGGATACGCAGTATTTT
CASSPDRGGRDTQYF
>.|.|TRBV18|TRBJ2-1
TGTGCCAGCTCACCGGGCCTAGGGTACGAGCAGTTCTTC
CASSPGLGYEQFF
>.|TRBD1|TRBV5-1|TRBJ1-1
TGCGCCAGCAGCTTGACAGGGGATGGTGGCACTGAAGCTTTCTTT
CASSLTGDGGTEAFF
>.|.|TRBV28|TRBJ2-7
TGTGCCAGCAGGGCCTTGGAGAGGGAGCAGTACTTC
CASRALEREQYF
>.|.|TRBV6-1|TRBJ1-5
TGTGCCAGCAACCCCCTCGGACAGAACAATCAGCCCCAGCATTTT
CASNPLGQNNQPQHF
>.|.|TRBV7-9|TRBJ2-5
TGTGCCAGCAGCTCCGGACAAGAGACCCAGTACTTC
CASSSGQETQYF
>few|.|TRBV28|TRBJ1-2
TGTGCCAGCAGTTCCCGGGCTGGCTATGGCTACACCTTC
CASSSRAGYGYTF
>.|.|TRBV29-1|TRBJ1-2
TGCAGCGTTGACGACAGCGGTGGCTACACCTTC
CSVDDSGGYTF
>.|TRBD2|TRBV10-1|TRBJ2-4
TGCGCCAGCAGTGAGCCTACTAGCGGGGGCGGGTCCAAAAACATTCAGTACTTC
CASSEPTSGGGSKNIQYF
>.|TRBD2|TRBV19|TRBJ2-7
TGTGCCAGTAGTATCAGCGGGGGGTCTTACTACGAGCAGTACTTC
CASSISGGSYYEQYF
>.|TRBD1|TRBV27|TRBJ1-2
TGTGCCAGCAGTTTTCAGGGGGCGGGCTATGGCTACACCTTC
CASSFQGAGYGYTF
>.|.|TRBV19|TRBJ2-4
TGTGCCAGTAGTATAGGTGGTCCAAACATTCAGTACTTC
CASSIGGPNIQYF
>medium-sized|.|TRBV12-2|TRBJ2-7
TGTGCAAGTCGCCCACCAGACGGCTACGAGCAGTACTTC
CASRPPDGYEQYF
>.|.|TRBV7-6|TRBJ2-1
TGTGCCAGCAGCCAGATAGGTGGACAGCAGCAGTTCTTC
CASSQIGGQQQFF
>few|TRBD2|TRBV29-1|TRBJ2-3
TGCAGCGTTGAGGTAGCGGGGACAGATACGCAGTATTTT
CSVEVAGTDTQYF
>.|.|TRBV7-9|TRBJ1-4
TGTGCCAGCAGCCCCCCGCGGGAAGGCTTTAATGAAAAACTGTTTTTT
CASSPPREGFNEKLFF
>.|.|TRBV6-5|TRBJ1-1
TGTGCCAGCAGACGACAGGCCCCCACTGAAGCTTTCTTT
CASRRQAPTEAFF
>.|TRBD2|TRBV5-4|TRBJ2-1
TGTGCCAGCAGCTTTGGTGCACTAGCGGGGCCGAGCTCCTACAATGAGCAGTTCTTC
CASSFGALAGPSSYNEQFF
>.|TRBD1|TRBV28|TRBJ1-3
TGTGCCAGCAGGACAGGGCGGAACACCATATATTTT
CASRTGRNTIYF
>.|.|TRBV11-3|TRBJ2-6
TGTGCCAGCAGCTTGGGCCACCTTAGCTCTGGGGCCAACGTCCTGACTTTC
CASSLGHLSSGANVLTF
>few|.|TRBV2|TRBJ2-7
TGTGCCAGCAGTGTGGGGGGACACTCGTTGGAGTACTTC
CASSVGGHSLEYF
>.|TRBD1|TRBV6-5|TRBJ1-5
TGTGCCAGCAGTTACCCTGACAGGGGGGATCAGCCCCAGCATTTT
CASSYPDRGDQPQHF
>.|.|TRBV5-1|TRBJ1-1
TGCGCCAGCAGCTTGGACAGGGCCACTGAAGCTTTCTTT
CASSLDRATEAFF
>.|.|TRBV15|TRBJ1-6
TGTGCCACCAGCAGAGATGTGGGGAATAATTCACCCCTCCACTTT
CATSRDVGNNSPLHF
>.|.|TRBV9|TRBJ2-3
TGTGCCAGCAGCCAGACTAGCACAGATACGCAGTATTTT
CASSQTSTDTQYF
>.|TRBD1|TRBV7-2|TRBJ2-5
TGTGCCAGCAGCTTAGTTCGGGGACAGGGGACCCAGTACTTC
CASSLVRGQGTQYF
>.|.|TRBV9|TRBJ1-4
TGTGCCAGCAGCGCCTGGGGGACTGGGGATGAAAAACTGTTTTTT
CASSAWGTGDEKLFF
>.|.|TRBV13|TRBJ1-3
TGTGCCAGCAGCTTAGGCGCAGTCTCAATCTTCGGAAACACCATATATTTT
CASSLGAVSIFGNTIYF